Shown below are 27 T cell receptor beta chains from a single sample sequenced in a study of cytomegalovirus exposure and HLA in healthy donors. PCR used 60 Vbeta primers and 13 Jbeta primers. The data were produced by immunoSEQ multiplex PCR, yet TCRdb's version contains in-frame clones alone and is incomplete. The profile shows about 200,000 clones, roughly 80% of them singletons. The sequencing input was PBMCs. These receptors came from a woman aged 18-29 years in good health and CMV-seronegative.

This clone came up once. The chain employs TRBV9 and TRBJ2-1; the D gene is possibly TRBD2 (6 bases). CDR1 is SGDLS, CDR2 YYNGEE, per germline. CDR3 length equals 16 residues. Trimming pared 3 bases from V and 7 bases from J, leaving 20 bases between. The CDR3: CASSALRGGGWNEQFF. The CDR3 coding sequence is TGTGCCAGCAGCGCCTTAAGGGGAGGTGGGTGGAATGAGCAGTTCTTC.

The J gene is TRBJ2-2, the V gene TRBV27, with 11 bases fitting TRBD2. The CDR3 extends over 16 amino acids. J lost 3 bases, V lost 5 bases, and 5 bases had no gene match. Germline V gene sequence: CDR1 MNHEY, CDR2 SMNVEV (reference sequence). CDR3 sequence (DNA): TGTGCCAGCAGTCTGACTAGCGGGATATACACCGGGGAGCTGTTTTTT. Protein product: CASSLTSGIYTGELFF.

V is TRBV7-2 and J is TRBJ2-7; D is uncertain. The CDR3 is made up of 12 amino acids. Trimming took off 4 bases at V and 0 bases at J, with 4 bases between the two ends. Germline V gene data show CDR1 as SGHTA and CDR2 as FQGNSA. As DNA, the CDR3 is TGTGCCAGCAGCTCCAACTCCTACGAGCAGTACTTC. It is translated as CASSSNSYEQYF. Full variable domain (rest looked up from reference TRBV7-2 and TRBJ2-7): GAGVSQSPSNKVTEKGKDVELRCDPISGHTALYWYRQSLGQGLEFLIYFQGNSAPDKSGLPSDRFSAERTGGSVSTLTIQRTQQEDSAVYLCASSSNSYEQYFGPGTRLTVT.

V usage is TRBV6-1 and J usage is TRBJ2-1; 9 nucleotides align to TRBD2. The CDR3 spans 15 residues. V dropped 3 bases and J dropped 6; count of bases not matched to a gene: 6. The germline gives CDR1 MNHNS, CDR2 SASEGT. Here the CDR3 reads CASSDKASGTNEQFF. The CDR3 DNA reads TGTGCCAGCAGTGATAAGGCTAGCGGGACCAATGAGCAGTTCTTC.

This clone was counted a few times. The chain carries TRBV4-3 and TRBJ1-1; 10 bases match TRBD1. This CDR3 is 13 amino acids long. The germline CDR1 and CDR2 sequences are LGHNA and YSLEER. V dropped 4 bases and J dropped 8; count of bases not matched to a gene: 4. In nucleotides, the CDR3 is TGCGCCAGCAGCCCGGGACAGGGGTGGGAAGCTTTCTTT. Its protein product is CASSPGQGWEAFF.

The chain combines TRBV20-1 with TRBJ2-1; a weak D match, TRBD1 (5 bases). This CDR3 spans 10 amino acids. The germline V and J ends were trimmed by 3 bases and 13 bases, with 10 bases remaining between them. Germline V gene sequence: CDR1 DFQATT, CDR2 SNEGSKA (reference sequence). CDR3 amino acids: CSASWGVQFF. Here the CDR3 DNA reads TGCAGTGCTAGTTGGGGCGTTCAGTTCTTC.

CDR3 coding DNA: TGTGCCAGCAGCTCCACCTGGGAGCAGTACGTC. Its protein product is CASSSTWEQYV. The rearrangement uses TRBV11-3 and TRBJ2-7; D is ambiguous. Trimming took 4 bases from V and 7 from J, leaving 8 bases between them. The germline V gene encodes CDR1 SGHNT and CDR2 YENEEA. This CDR3 has 11 residues.

The chain joins TRBV19 to TRBJ1-4, with D maybe TRBD1 (6 bases). Germline loops: CDR1 LNHDA, CDR2 SQIVND (reference sequence). The germline V and J ends were trimmed by 6 bases and 3 bases, with 14 bases remaining between them. This CDR3 has 15 residues. In DNA, the CDR3 is TGTGCCAGTAGGATCCTGGACAGCCCTAATGAAAAACTGTTTTTT. It yields the protein CASRILDSPNEKLFF.

The V gene is TRBV29-1, the J gene TRBJ2-5, with D possibly matching TRBD1 (6 bases). The V and J ends lost 6 bases and 5 bases respectively, with 13 bases between them. Germline V gives CDR1 SQVTM, CDR2 ANQGSEA. The CDR3 is 12 amino acids. The CDR3 sequence is CSVGAWWETQYF. The CDR3 region has the DNA TGCAGCGTGGGGGCTTGGTGGGAGACCCAGTACTTC.

The V and J genes are TRBV6-5 and TRBJ2-2; 14 nucleotides align to TRBD2. From germline, CDR1 is MNHEY and CDR2 SVGAGI. With V trimmed by 2 bases and J by 6 bases, 2 bases remained unmatched. The CDR3 is 16 residues long. CDR3: CASSYGLAGGSGELFF. CDR3 nucleotides: TGTGCCAGCAGTTACGGACTAGCGGGGGGATCCGGGGAGCTGTTTTTT.

This chain uses TRBV30 with TRBJ2-3, with D perhaps matching TRBD1 (5 bases). The germline V gene has CDR1 GTSNPN and CDR2 SVGIG (reference sequence). The V and J ends lost 4 bases and 4 bases respectively, with 6 bases between them. The CDR3 loop spans 11 amino acids. CDR3 amino acids: CAWTGSDTQYF. The CDR3 nucleotides are TGTGCCTGGACAGGGTCAGATACGCAGTATTTT.

V gene TRBV27 combines with J gene TRBJ2-7, with 9 positions matching TRBD2. The CDR3 has 17 residues. With V trimmed by 4 bases and J by 1 base, 11 bases remained unmatched. The germline CDR1 and CDR2 sequences are MNHEY and SMNVEV (reference sequence). The CDR3 spells CASSSRPGTSQSYEQYF. DNA for the CDR3: TGTGCCAGCAGTTCCCGCCCTGGGACTAGCCAGTCCTACGAGCAGTACTTC.

The chain uses TRBV15 and TRBJ1-5; D is perhaps TRBD1 (5 bases). Germline V gives CDR1 LNHNV, CDR2 YYDKDF (reference sequence). The CDR3 runs 15 residues. The V end was cut by 2 bases, the J end by 1 base, with 9 bases between. The CDR3 DNA follows: TGTGCCACCAGCAGACAGGGTGCGAGCAATCAGCCCCAGCATTTT. Encoded protein: CATSRQGASNQPQHF.

The V and J genes are TRBV19 and TRBJ1-4; TRBD1 agrees at 11 bases. The CDR3 length is 17 residues. With V trimmed by 11 bases and J by 5 bases, 16 bases remained unmatched. Germline V gene data show CDR1 as LNHDA and CDR2 as SQIVND (reference sequence). This CDR3 reads CACIAAGTGGKNEKLFF. The CDR3 nucleotides read TGTGCCTGCATCGCCGCCGGGACAGGGGGAAAGAATGAAAAACTGTTTTTT. The variable domain in full, completed from reference TRBV19 and TRBJ1-4, reads DGGITQSPKYLFRKEGQNVTLSCEQNLNHDAMYWYRQDPGQGLRLIYYSQIVNDFQKGDIAEGYSVSREKKESFPLTVTSAQKNPTAFYLCACIAAGTGGKNEKLFFGSGTQLSVL.

This clone was picked up a small number of times. The chain combines TRBV6-6 with TRBJ1-4; 8 bases match TRBD1. J was trimmed by 3 bases and V by 7 bases; bases with no gene match: 10. Germline CDR1 and CDR2: MNHNY and SVGAGI (reference sequence). CDR3 length equals 16 residues. The CDR3 DNA reads as TGTGCCAGCATTACAAGCCAGGGGGCACCTAATGAAAAACTGTTTTTT. It codes for CASITSQGAPNEKLFF.

This chain joins TRBV5-6 and TRBJ1-3; D call uncertain. The V gene lost 3 bases and the J gene lost 2 bases, with 21 bases spanning the gap. CDR1 and CDR2 from the germline V gene are SGHDT and YYEEEE. The CDR3 extends over 18 amino acids. The CDR3 coding sequence is TGTGCCAGCAGCTACCTAGGATCGGTCGGTATAGCTGGAAACACCATATATTTT. Translation gives CASSYLGSVGIAGNTIYF.

The chain links TRBV30 to TRBJ1-2; D gene uncertain. Germline-derived CDR1 and CDR2 are GTSNPN and SVGIG (reference sequence). This CDR3 region has 12 residues. Trimming took 5 bases from V and 6 from J, leaving 13 bases between them. CDR3 bases: TGTGCCTGGGAGGCCCTCGTAGATGGCTACACCTTC. This translates into CAWEALVDGYTF.

V is TRBV14 and J is TRBJ1-1; the match to TRBD1 covers 8 bases. The V gene end was trimmed by 3 bases and the J gene end by 0 bases; junction bases not matched to a gene: 6. This CDR3 has 16 amino acids. CDR1 and CDR2 (germline): SGHDN, FVKESK. As DNA, the CDR3 is TGTGCCAGCAGCCAGGACAGGGTGGTTGTGAACACTGAAGCTTTCTTT. Translating it yields CASSQDRVVVNTEAFF.

This clone has only a few counts. V gene TRBV18 combines with J gene TRBJ1-4, with TRBD1 as a possible D gene (6 bases). The CDR3 sequence is 14 residues long. V was clipped by 3 bases and J by 7 bases, with 12 bases between them. CDR1 is KGHSH, CDR2 LQKENI, per germline. The CDR3 DNA follows: TGTGCCAGCTCACCCGGACAGCTTGGTGAAAAACTGTTTTTT. This gives the protein CASSPGQLGEKLFF.

The V and J genes are TRBV7-2 and TRBJ2-5, with 12 bases matching TRBD2. The V segment lost 5 bases and the J segment 1 base; nucleotides outside the gene matches: 5. The CDR3 sequence is 16 residues long. Germline V gene lookup returns CDR1 SGHTA and CDR2 FQGNSA. CDR3 residues: CASSLGLAGPQETQYF. Written as DNA, the CDR3 is TGTGCCAGCAGCCTGGGACTAGCGGGTCCCCAAGAGACCCAGTACTTC.

As for this clone: Other DNA variants within this sample encode the same CDR3. V usage is TRBV7-9 and J usage is TRBJ1-1; perhaps TRBD1 as D (6 bases). This CDR3 contains 15 residues. Germline loops: CDR1 SEHNR, CDR2 FQNEAQ (reference sequence). Trimming pared 1 base from V and 0 bases from J, leaving 9 bases between. The CDR3 region is CASSLGQGMNTEAFF. The CDR3 coding sequence is TGTGCCAGCAGCTTAGGGCAGGGGATGAACACTGAAGCTTTCTTT.

This clone was counted only a few times. This sequence joins TRBV2 and TRBJ2-1; D is unresolved. Trimming shortened V by 2 bases and J by 10 bases, and 6 bases separated the two germline ends. This CDR3 is 11 amino acids long. The germline V gene encodes CDR1 SNHLY and CDR2 FYNNEI. The CDR3 region is CASSEFQEQFF. The CDR3 DNA follows: TGTGCCAGCAGTGAATTTCAGGAGCAGTTCTTC.

The chain links TRBV7-2 to TRBJ2-3, with a tentative D call TRBD1 (6 bases). V was pared by 1 base and J by 2 bases, with 10 bases between. From germline, CDR1 is SGHTA and CDR2 FQGNSA. The CDR3 is 15 residues long. For the CDR3, the DNA is TGTGCCAGCAGCTTAGTCAGGGGATACACAGATACGCAGTATTTT. This encodes CASSLVRGYTDTQYF. Filled out from reference TRBV7-2 and TRBJ2-3, the complete variable domain reads GAGVSQSPSNKVTEKGKDVELRCDPISGHTALYWYRQSLGQGLEFLIYFQGNSAPDKSGLPSDRFSAERTGGSVSTLTIQRTQQEDSAVYLCASSLVRGYTDTQYFGPGTRLTVL.

This rearrangement joins TRBV18 to TRBJ1-1; a possible D gene is TRBD1 (5 bases). Germline CDR1 is KGHSH and CDR2 is LQKENI. V lost 2 bases and J lost 1, with 11 bases in between. The CDR3 is 15 residues long. Here the CDR3 DNA reads TGTGCCAGCTCACCAAAAATTGACAGGAACACTGAAGCTTTCTTT. Protein sequence: CASSPKIDRNTEAFF.

V gene TRBV5-8 combines with J gene TRBJ1-4; D is unresolved. Between the trimmed V and J ends, which lost 1 base and 0 bases, there was a span of 7 bases. The CDR3 totals 15 residues. Per the germline V gene, CDR1 is SGHTS and CDR2 is YDEGEE. The CDR3 DNA is TGTGCCAGCAGCTTGTGGTCAGCAACTAATGAAAAACTGTTTTTT. Its translation: CASSLWSATNEKLFF.

The V and J genes are TRBV28 and TRBJ2-5; 10 bases agree with TRBD2. J lost 0 bases, V lost 3 bases, and 4 bases had no gene match. This CDR3 has 16 residues. Germline CDR1 MDHEN, CDR2 SYDVKM. The CDR3 DNA reads TGTGCCAGCAGTTTCGGTAGCGGGAGGAACCAAGAGACCCAGTACTTC. Translating it yields CASSFGSGRNQETQYF.

The J gene is TRBJ1-4, the V gene TRBV19; 11 bases match TRBD1. J was trimmed by 3 bases and V by 3 bases; bases with no gene match: 6. The CDR3 loop spans 17 amino acids. Germline CDR1 LNHDA, CDR2 SQIVND (reference sequence). The CDR3 DNA reads as TGTGCCAGTAGTATCCGGGACAGGGGGAGGGCTAATGAAAAACTGTTTTTT. Translation: CASSIRDRGRANEKLFF.